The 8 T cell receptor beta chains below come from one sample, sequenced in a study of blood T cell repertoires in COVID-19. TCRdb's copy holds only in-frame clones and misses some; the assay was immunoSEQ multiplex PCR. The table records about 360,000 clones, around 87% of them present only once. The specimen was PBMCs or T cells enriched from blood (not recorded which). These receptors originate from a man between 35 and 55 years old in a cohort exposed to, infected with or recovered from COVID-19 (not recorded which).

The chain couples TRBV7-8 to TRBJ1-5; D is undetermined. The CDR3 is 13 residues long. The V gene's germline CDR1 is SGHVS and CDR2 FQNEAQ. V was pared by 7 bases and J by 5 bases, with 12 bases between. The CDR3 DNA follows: TGTGCCAGCACCGGAGGGTACTATCAGCCCCAGCATTTT. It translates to CASTGGYYQPQHF.

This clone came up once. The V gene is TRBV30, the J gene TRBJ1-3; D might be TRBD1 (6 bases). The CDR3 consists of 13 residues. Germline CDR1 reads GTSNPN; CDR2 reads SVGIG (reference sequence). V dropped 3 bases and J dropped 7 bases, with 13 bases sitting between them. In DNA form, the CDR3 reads TGTGCCTGGAGATTACAGGGACCCAACACCATATATTTT. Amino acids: CAWRLQGPNTIYF.

CDR3 amino acids: CASSLTGANTEAFF. The CDR3 nucleotides are TGTGCCAGCAGTTTAACGGGAGCCAACACTGAAGCTTTCTTT. The V and J genes are TRBV27 and TRBJ1-1, with D unclear. The CDR3 consists of 14 residues. The V gene's germline CDR1 is MNHEY and CDR2 SMNVEV (reference sequence). The V gene lost 2 bases and the J gene lost 2 bases, with 9 bases spanning the gap.

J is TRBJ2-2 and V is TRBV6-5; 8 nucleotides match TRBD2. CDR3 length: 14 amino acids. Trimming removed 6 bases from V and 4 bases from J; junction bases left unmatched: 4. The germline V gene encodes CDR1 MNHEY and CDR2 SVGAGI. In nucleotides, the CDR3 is TGTGCCAGCAGGACTAGCGCGCTCACCGGGGAGCTGTTTTTT. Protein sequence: CASRTSALTGELFF.

The CDR3 spells CASNLDRGGNSPLHF. The CDR3 nucleotides are TGTGCCAGCAACCTCGACAGGGGCGGAAATTCACCCCTCCACTTT. The V gene is TRBV2, the J gene TRBJ1-6, with 8 bases aligning to TRBD1. V shed 7 bases, J shed 7 bases, and the junction held 9 bases outside the gene matches. The CDR3 loop spans 15 amino acids. Germline loops: CDR1 SNHLY, CDR2 FYNNEI.

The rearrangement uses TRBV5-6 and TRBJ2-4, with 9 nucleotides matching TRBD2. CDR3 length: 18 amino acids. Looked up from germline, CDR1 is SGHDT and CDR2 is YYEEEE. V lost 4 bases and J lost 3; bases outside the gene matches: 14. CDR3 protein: CASSTQPASGNLKNIQYF. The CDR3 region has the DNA TGTGCCAGCAGCACCCAGCCTGCTAGCGGGAATCTCAAAAACATTCAGTACTTC.

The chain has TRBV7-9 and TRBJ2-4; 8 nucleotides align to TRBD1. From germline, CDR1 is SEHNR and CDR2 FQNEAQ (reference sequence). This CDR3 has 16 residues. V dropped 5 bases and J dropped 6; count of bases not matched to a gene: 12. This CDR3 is CASSQGTGRGANIQYF. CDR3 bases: TGTGCCAGCAGCCAGGGGACAGGTCGAGGGGCAAACATTCAGTACTTC.

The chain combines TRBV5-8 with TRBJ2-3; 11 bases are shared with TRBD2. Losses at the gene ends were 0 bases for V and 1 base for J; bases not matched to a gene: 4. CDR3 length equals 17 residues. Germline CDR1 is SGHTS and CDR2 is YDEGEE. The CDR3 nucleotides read TGTGCCAGCAGCTTGGATGGGACTAGCGGTCGCACAGATACGCAGTATTTT. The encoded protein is CASSLDGTSGRTDTQYF.